Listed here are 25 T cell receptor delta chains from one sample, sequenced in a study of Vδ1+ human thymocytes. General observations from the study: In the thymus, TRG and TRD repertoires looked highly polyclonal with Gaussian CDR3 lengths.

Extracted RNA was reverse transcribed into cDNA. The CDR3 regions were amplified by multiplex PCR from V-gene primers to a constant-region primer. TCRdb used CATT to re-call clones from the multiplex PCR reads. Here the sample spans approximately 58,000 delta-chain clones, roughly 16% being singletons. These receptors' targets are unknown. What was sequenced was Vdelta1+ gamma-delta thymocytes from the thymus. Subset of the sample: FACS-sorted CD3+ TCRalphabeta- TCRVdelta1+ TCRVdelta2- thymocytes. These receptors were taken from a girl younger than two who had congenital heart surgery.

This clone was seen only a few times. The V gene is TRDV1, the J gene TRDJ1; possible D gene TRDD1, 5 bases. With 1 base removed from V and 0 bases from J, the gap between germline ends came to 21 bases. The CDR3 has 19 amino acids. The germline CDR1 and CDR2 sequences are TSWWSYY and QGS. This CDR3 is CALGEPQILSGPYTDKLIF. DNA for the CDR3: TGTGCTCTTGGGGAACCCCAAATACTGTCGGGACCCTACACCGATAAACTCATCTTT.

This clone was detected a few times. The rearrangement joins TRDV1 to TRDJ1, with TRDD3 identical over 8 bases. V gave up 5 bases and J gave up 0 bases; unmatched junction bases: 29. The CDR3 is 23 amino acids. The germline gives CDR1 TSWWSYY, CDR2 QGS. The CDR3 DNA reads TGTGCTCTTGGGCCCCGGCTTACCCGGAGTGCTGGGGGACCAACCTTTTACACCGATAAACTCATCTTT. It translates to CALGPRLTRSAGGPTFYTDKLIF.

This clone was picked up a small number of times. The chain has TRDV1 and TRDJ1; either TRDD2 or TRDD3 may fit D (5 bases each). The CDR3 loop spans 20 amino acids. Trimming removed 2 bases at V and 0 bases at J, with 25 bases between. Germline V lookup: CDR1 TSWWSYY, CDR2 QGS. The CDR3 protein is CALGEYWPTPPPAYTDKLIF. DNA of the CDR3: TGTGCTCTTGGGGAATACTGGCCTACCCCCCCTCCCGCGTACACCGATAAACTCATCTTT.

This clone has at least ten counts. The chain employs TRDV2 and TRDJ1; the match to TRDD3 covers 9 bases. The CDR3 loop spans 17 amino acids. Looked up from germline, CDR1 is GEAIGNYY and CDR2 is EKD. The V segment lost 2 bases and the J segment 0 bases; nucleotides outside the gene matches: 9. CDR3 loop: CACDNYWGTTYTDKLIF. The DNA of the CDR3 is TGTGCCTGTGACAACTACTGGGGGACTACGTACACCGATAAACTCATCTTT.

The sample holds a few counts of this clone. This rearrangement joins TRDV1 to TRDJ1, with 8 bases matching TRDD3. V was clipped by 9 bases and J by 0 bases; unmatched bases: 18. CDR1 and CDR2 (germline): TSWWSYY, QGS. This CDR3 has 18 residues. CDR3 amino acids: CALISPTSGGLYTDKLIF. The CDR3 DNA follows: TGTGCTCTAATCAGCCCGACCTCTGGGGGACTGTACACCGATAAACTCATCTTT.

The sample holds a few counts of this clone. The chain links TRDV1 to TRDJ1, with TRDD3 matching over 12 bases. The J segment lost 4 bases and the V segment lost 4 bases, leaving 10 bases of the junction unmatched. The CDR3 extends over 17 amino acids. Germline CDR1 TSWWSYY, CDR2 QGS. CDR3 protein: CALGALLLGDTGDKLIF. In DNA, the CDR3 is TGTGCTCTTGGGGCCCTCCTACTGGGGGATACAGGCGATAAACTCATCTTT.

This clone was seen only a few times. Other DNA sequences in this specimen translate into the identical CDR3. The chain carries TRDV1 and TRDJ1; D call uncertain. The CDR3 is made up of 15 amino acids. V was clipped by 5 bases and J by 0 bases, with 13 bases between them. Germline V gene lookup returns CDR1 TSWWSYY and CDR2 QGS. The CDR3 reads CALGQQGLDTDKLIF. The CDR3 nucleotides read TGTGCTCTTGGGCAGCAGGGGCTAGACACCGATAAACTCATCTTT.

In this sample, this clone turned up a few times. The sample holds other DNA sequences that translate to the same CDR3. The gene calls are TRDV1 and TRDJ1; the match to TRDD3 covers 9 bases. Germline CDR1 TSWWSYY, CDR2 QGS. The junction had 15 bases not matched to a gene; V was cut back by 1 base and J by 0 bases. There are 20 residues in the CDR3. The CDR3 DNA reads as TGTGCTCTTGGGGAACCCATCCCCGTACTGGGGGACCCGTACACCGATAAACTCATCTTT. Its protein is CALGEPIPVLGDPYTDKLIF.

This chain connects TRDV1 to TRDJ1, with D possibly TRDD2 on 5 matching bases. V was cut by 3 bases and J by 10 bases, with 9 bases left in between. Germline loops: CDR1 TSWWSYY, CDR2 QGS. The CDR3 is 11 residues long. CDR3 bases: TGTGCTCTTGGGGAGGATCCTATACTCATCTTT. It encodes CALGEDPILIF.

This chain joins TRDV1 and TRDJ1, with 8 bases fitting TRDD3. J gave up 0 bases and V 2 bases, and 29 bases lay outside the gene matches. Germline CDR1 TSWWSYY, CDR2 QGS. The CDR3 is 24 amino acids. The CDR3 DNA reads TGTGCTCTTGGGGAATGTCGGCGAACATACCACTTACTGGGGGCTCCCGCTTACACCGATAAACTCATCTTT. Residues: CALGECRRTYHLLGAPAYTDKLIF.

This clone appeared a few times. The genes are TRDV1 and TRDJ1; no reliable D call. V lost 1 base and J lost 3, with 24 bases in between. The CDR3 runs 19 residues. Germline CDR1 reads TSWWSYY; CDR2 reads QGS. The CDR3 DNA follows: TGTGCTCTTGGGGAACGCAACTACGGTACGGTAGAAAAAGCCGATAAACTCATCTTT. Its protein product is CALGERNYGTVEKADKLIF.

The V and J genes are TRDV1 and TRDJ1; D is unresolved. The germline V gene has CDR1 TSWWSYY and CDR2 QGS. The CDR3 totals 19 residues. V lost 0 bases, J lost 0 bases, and 20 bases lay in between. The CDR3 DNA follows: TGTGCTCTTGGGGAACTATGTTCCGCCAGCAACGAGTACACCGATAAACTCATCTTT. It is translated as CALGELCSASNEYTDKLIF.

This clone showed up just a few times. The chain employs TRDV1 and TRDJ1; D remains unclear. The CDR3 length is 14 residues. V lost 1 base and J 5 bases, leaving 11 bases between the germline ends. Per the germline V gene, CDR1 is TSWWSYY and CDR2 is QGS. The CDR3 sequence is CALGEPDPWDKLIF. The CDR3 DNA reads TGTGCTCTTGGGGAACCGGACCCCTGGGATAAACTCATCTTT.

This sequence joins TRDV1 and TRDJ1; 9 bases line up with TRDD3. In germline, CDR1 is TSWWSYY, CDR2 QGS. This CDR3 comprises 26 residues. V lost 0 bases and J lost 1; bases outside the gene matches: 33. The CDR3 is CALGELDDLLPRVGTGGPPSTDKLIF. The CDR3, as DNA: TGTGCTCTTGGGGAACTCGATGACCTTCTTCCCCGCGTAGGTACTGGGGGACCCCCCTCCACCGATAAACTCATCTTT.

This chain links TRDV1 with TRDJ1, with TRDD3 matching 8 bases. The germline V gene encodes CDR1 TSWWSYY and CDR2 QGS. This CDR3 is 22 amino acids long. Losses at the gene ends were 1 base for V and 0 bases for J; bases not matched to a gene: 22. The CDR3 reads CALGERPSAGSLGGSHTDKLIF. The CDR3 DNA reads as TGTGCTCTTGGGGAACGGCCTTCTGCTGGCTCACTGGGGGGATCACACACCGATAAACTCATCTTT.

V and J are TRDV1 and TRDJ1; TRDD3 is a possible D gene (6 bases). Germline values: CDR1 TSWWSYY, CDR2 QGS. V gave up 3 bases and J gave up 2 bases, with 25 bases separating them. This CDR3 spans 19 amino acids. The CDR3 bases are TGTGCTCTTGGGGATTGCATTCCATCGGGGTACTGGGTGACCGATAAACTCATCTTT. It encodes CALGDCIPSGYWVTDKLIF.

V usage is TRDV1 and J usage is TRDJ1; D is uncertain. This CDR3 is 22 amino acids long. CDR1 is TSWWSYY, CDR2 QGS, per germline. Trimming left V 2 bases short and J 0 bases short, with 31 bases between. CDR3 in amino acids: CALGELRTPGLCLLRYTDKLIF. The CDR3 DNA reads as TGTGCTCTTGGGGAATTACGGACGCCCGGTCTGTGTCTTCTGCGCTACACCGATAAACTCATCTTT.

This clone is judged medium-sized. The sample carries other DNA sequences with the same CDR3. The V gene is TRAV29/DV5, the J gene TRDJ1, with 10 bases fitting TRDD3. CDR3 length: 18 amino acids. The germline CDR1 and CDR2 sequences are NSMFDY and ISSIKDK. Trimming at V came to 4 bases and at J to 3 bases, leaving 18 bases not matched to a gene. The CDR3 DNA reads TGTGCAGCAGTAGTCTCTGACTGCTGGGGGATAATATCCGATAAACTCATCTTT. It is translated as CAAVVSDCWGIISDKLIF.

A few counts support this clone. The chain couples TRDV2 to TRDJ1; 12 nucleotides align to TRDD3. Germline trimming cut 6 bases from V and 2 bases from J; bases unmatched to any gene: 18. Looked up from germline, CDR1 is GEAIGNYY and CDR2 is EKD. This CDR3 has 19 residues. The CDR3 coding sequence is TGTGCCTGTAAAAATCTTTTACTGGGGGATACCCCCTCTACCGATAAACTCATCTTT. It codes for CACKNLLLGDTPSTDKLIF.

This clone has only a few counts. This chain uses TRDV1 with TRDJ1; 8 bases fit TRDD3. Germline-derived CDR1 and CDR2 are TSWWSYY and QGS. The CDR3 loop spans 18 amino acids. V lost 0 bases, J lost 0 bases, and 9 bases stayed unmatched. CDR3 in DNA: TGTGCTCTTGGGGAACTCCCGATGGGGGATTCGTACACCGATAAACTCATCTTT. Protein: CALGELPMGDSYTDKLIF.

This clone was recorded a few times. No DNA is shown, since the ends of the CDR3 on it are uncertain; the CDR3 is the one TCRdb lists. This chain links TRAV29/DV5 with TRDJ1; the D call in the table, TRDD3, was not verified against the DNA. The CDR3 has 25 amino acids, counting both end residues. CDR1 NSMFDY and CDR2 ISSIKDK come from the germline V gene. The CDR3 region is CSVLLCSKRLGGDMRLFWYTDKLIF.

This clone was counted between two and nine times. J is TRDJ1 and V is TRDV1, with 9 nucleotides matching TRDD3. Looked up from germline, CDR1 is TSWWSYY and CDR2 is QGS. This CDR3 has 22 residues. V trimming: 2 bases; J trimming: 0 bases; junction bases outside the gene matches: 22. The CDR3 DNA reads as TGTGCTCTTGGGGAAATAGCATCTCTCACGGCTGGGGGATCCGAAAACACCGATAAACTCATCTTT. This sequence encodes CALGEIASLTAGGSENTDKLIF.

The rearrangement uses TRDV1 and TRDJ1, with 10 bases lining up with TRDD3. Germline loops: CDR1 TSWWSYY, CDR2 QGS. Trimming at V came to 1 base and at J to 0 bases, leaving 11 bases not matched to a gene. The CDR3 has 19 residues. The CDR3 DNA follows: TGTGCTCTTGGGGAACGACCTAATTATACTGGGGGATACACCGATAAACTCATCTTT. Its protein product is CALGERPNYTGGYTDKLIF.

Many counts were recorded for this clone. The V gene is TRDV2, the J gene TRDJ1; the match to TRDD3 covers 11 bases. This CDR3 contains 16 residues. The V segment lost 5 bases and the J segment 4 bases; nucleotides outside the gene matches: 11. Germline lookup yields CDR1 GEAIGNYY and CDR2 EKD. The CDR3 reads CACVRGWGIRNDKLIF. DNA of the CDR3: TGTGCCTGTGTCCGAGGTTGGGGGATACGAAACGATAAACTCATCTTT.

Regarding this clone: Given a much more abundant clone one base away, this may be a read error. This chain uses TRDV2 with TRDJ1; TRDD3 matches 13 bases. The CDR3 totals 19 residues. The germline CDR1 and CDR2 sequences are GEAIGNYY and EKD. Here the CDR3 DNA reads TGTGCCTGTAACACCGGGACTGGGGGATACGCAGCGGAGACCGATAAACTCATCTTT. This codes for CACNTGTGGYAAETDKLIF.